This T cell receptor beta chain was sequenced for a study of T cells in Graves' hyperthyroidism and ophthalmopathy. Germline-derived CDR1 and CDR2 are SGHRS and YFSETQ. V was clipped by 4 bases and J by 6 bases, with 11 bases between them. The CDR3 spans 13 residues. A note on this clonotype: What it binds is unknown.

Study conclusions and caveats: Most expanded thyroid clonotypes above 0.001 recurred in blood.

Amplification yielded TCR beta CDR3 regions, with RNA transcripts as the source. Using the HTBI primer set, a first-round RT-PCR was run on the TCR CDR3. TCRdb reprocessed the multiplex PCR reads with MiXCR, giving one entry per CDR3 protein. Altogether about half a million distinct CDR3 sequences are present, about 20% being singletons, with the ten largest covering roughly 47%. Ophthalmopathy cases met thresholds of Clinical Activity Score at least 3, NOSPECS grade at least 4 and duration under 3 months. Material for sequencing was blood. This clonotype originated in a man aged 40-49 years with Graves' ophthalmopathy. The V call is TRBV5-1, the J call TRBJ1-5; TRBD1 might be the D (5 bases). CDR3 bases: TGCGCCAGCAGCGCCGAAAGGGGTCAGCCCCAGCATTTT. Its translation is CASSAERGQPQHF.